The sequence of this T cell receptor (beta chain) was determined in a study of read filtering for tumor transcriptome and immune sequencing (dated by TCRdb to about 2020). Background on the whole study: The cohort consisted of roughly 18 male and more than 11 female patients, with a mean age of approximately 70 years and an age range of roughly 45 to 85. After DNase treatment, whole-transcriptome libraries were prepared with the TruSeq RNA Access Library Prep Kit. One of the main goals was to work out a read-filtering strategy for immune repertoire data, in particular whether clonotypes backed by only a single read should be removed. The study compared TCR repertoires from targeted immune repertoire sequencing and bulk whole-transcriptome sequencing run on the same bone marrow samples. TCR-region mapped reads per sample ranged from about 4 to 10.27 million with IR-seq versus only roughly 75 to 1273 with RNA-seq. By revised international staging, roughly 8 patients were R-ISS I, some 17 were R-ISS II and roughly 7 were R-ISS III. What the study reported, not specific to this receptor: Removing single-read clonotypes increased the correlation between IR-seq and RNA-seq shared clonotype proportions. Rather than purified T cells, the sorted CD138-negative fraction was a mixed bone marrow immune population. Single-read clonotypes made up roughly 85% of clonotypes but only approximately 4% of total reads in IR-seq, compared with about 77% of clonotypes and approximately 40% of reads in RNA-seq. IR-seq captured clonotypes at much higher depth and more reliably than RNA-seq, and smaller IR-seq throughput sufficed to identify most shared clonotypes.

Measured from the cysteine to the phenylalanine, the CDR3 is 13 residues long. Left in the record is the CDR3 DNA by itself, 39 bases read in frame from the first base. CDR1 and CDR2, per the germline V gene (reference sequence), are LNHDA and SQIVND. V is trimmed back by 7 bases and J by 4 bases, and the junction contains 3 bases that no gene match accounts for. Starting from 400 ng RNA, TCR libraries were constructed with the Immunoverse kit using molecular barcoded adaptors that cover the alpha/delta and beta/gamma chains. TCR library preparation used the same RNA that went into transcriptome sequencing. Sequencing of the TCR libraries was done on an Illumina HiSeq 4000 with 2 x 150 cycles. As for the original processing: TCR reads were aligned to human V, D, J and C references and assembled into CDR3 clonotypes with MiXCR, including quality filtering and error correction. The tcR package in R was used for analysis of clonotype counts and gene usage diversity. Raw mapping reads were checked after the RNA-seq reads had been mapped by STAR aligner version 2.5.3a onto the human GRCh37 genome. To test the effect of sequencing depth on detected clonotypes, IR-seq fastq files were randomly downsampled using Seqtk 1.3. TCRdb reran the public reads through fastp at Q25 and MiXCR, keeping productive beta chains. Entries are consolidated by CDR3 protein sequence, retaining the most common genes and DNA. TCRdb's processing, not the authors' own work, is the source of the V and J calls. This sample comprises about 86,000 distinct CDR3 sequences, 10% to 15% of them detected only once. More than 12% of the sample rests with the top ten.

This clonotype was counted many times. The clone's antigen remains unknown. No base quality values were provided; no much bigger clone lies one nucleotide off. Each patient had bone marrow sampled at the time of active disease. Ficoll-Hypaque density gradient centrifugation was used to isolate the bone marrow mononuclear cells. Myeloma plasma cells were removed and CD138-negative cells were collected by negative selection after labeling with CD138 magnetic microbeads on a MACS separator. The purity of the isolated cells was checked by flow cytometry with CD138 antibodies on an Attune NxT. Total RNA was extracted with TRIzol reagent and quantified with a NanoDrop spectrophotometer. For each patient, the CD138-negative bone marrow sample underwent paired RNA-seq and IR-seq.

Material for sequencing was a population of CD138-negative cells sorted from bone marrow. Taken with the paper, the label for cell subset or site translates to: bone marrow mononuclear cells depleted of CD138+ plasma/myeloma cells by negative magnetic selection. This TCR derives from a donor at least 40 years old with multiple myeloma. The chain was built from TRBV19 and TRBJ1-5; 8 central nucleotides agree with TRBD1. The CDR3 has the sequence CASTRQGNQPQHF. The nucleotide sequence is given as TGTGCCAGTACCCGACAGGGGAATCAGCCCCAGCATTTT.